This TCR beta chain stems from a study of blood T cell repertoires in COVID-19. Study as a whole: COVID-19 samples collected from the United States, Italy and Spain covered acute and convalescent phases. T cells, B-cell-depleted T cells, or PBMCs supplied cDNA or gDNA.

Enrolled during active infection, Seattle patients were then followed longitudinally. Methods used by the authors: It was from reference gene primer amplification that nucleated cell counts were estimated. This table comes from immunoSEQ multiplex PCR, and its TCRdb copy is limited to in-frame clones, with some not included. The V and J calls and clone size come from that table; D and trimming were worked out from the DNA. This table holds about 300,000 clones, about 81% found once. The CDR3 extends over 15 amino acids. Germline lookup yields CDR1 LNHDA and CDR2 SQIVND (reference sequence). The V segment lost 5 bases and the J segment 4 bases; nucleotides outside the gene matches: 5.

The genes are TRBV19 and TRBJ2-1, with 10 bases matching TRBD2. This receptor was taken from a human donor with COVID-19, enrolled during active disease. The donor label of this sample is uncertain. Specimen: peripheral blood. The CDR3 region is CASSPSGSGYNEQFF. The CDR3 DNA reads as TGTGCCAGTAGTCCTAGCGGGAGTGGGTACAATGAGCAGTTCTTC. The full variable domain, rest sourced from reference TRBV19 and TRBJ2-1, is DGGITQSPKYLFRKEGQNVTLSCEQNLNHDAMYWYRQDPGQGLRLIYYSQIVNDFQKGDIAEGYSVSREKKESFPLTVTSAQKNPTAFYLCASSPSGSGYNEQFFGPGTRLTVL.